These 17 T cell receptor beta chains share one sample of origin, sequenced in a study of post-analysis software for immune sequencing data. These receptors' antigens are unknown. Each TCR beta cDNA library carried unique molecular identifiers. TCRdb re-called the PCR reads through MiXCR, storing one row per CDR3 protein. The sample gives 450,000 to 650,000 distinct CDR3 sequences, 44% of which show up once; about 1.8% is in the top ten. Study observations and caveats: There were five or six TRBV segments more frequent in patients than controls, and TRBV5-6, TRBV5-1 and TRBV20-1 were among them.

Material: blood. These receptors were taken from a girl under 18 with multiple sclerosis.

The genes are TRBV7-9 and TRBJ1-6; D is perhaps TRBD1 (6 bases). The CDR3 contains 15 residues. In germline, CDR1 is SEHNR, CDR2 FQNEAQ (reference sequence). V gave up 1 base and J gave up 9 bases, with 13 bases separating them. CDR3 DNA sequence: TGTGCCAGCAGCTTAGGGGGGCTAAGGGGTTCACCCCTCCACTTT. Translation: CASSLGGLRGSPLHF.

The chain is built from TRBV10-3 and TRBJ2-7, with D perhaps matching TRBD2 (6 bases). Between the trimmed V and J ends, which lost 4 bases and 0 bases, there was a span of 7 bases. CDR3 length equals 13 residues. Per the germline V gene, CDR1 is ENHRY and CDR2 is SYGVKD. The CDR3 DNA follows: TGTGCCATCAGTGGGGGGGACTCCTACGAGCAGTACTTC. This translates into CAISGGDSYEQYF.

The chain is built from TRBV7-7 and TRBJ2-7; tentatively, D is TRBD2 (6 bases). CDR1 and CDR2 (germline): SSHAT, FNYEAQ (reference sequence). CDR3 length equals 14 residues. Trimming left V 4 bases short and J 7 bases short, with 17 bases between. The CDR3 reads CASSSLGGNWEQYF. The CDR3 DNA is TGTGCCAGCAGCTCCCTGGGGGGTAACTGGGAGCAGTACTTC.

This clonotype was picked up many times. The chain combines TRBV10-2 with TRBJ2-1; 9 bases are shared with TRBD2. Germline V gene sequence: CDR1 WSHSY, CDR2 SAAADI. This CDR3 has 15 amino acids. Losses at the gene ends were 7 bases for V and 5 bases for J; bases not matched to a gene: 9. CDR3 sequence reads: CASTVSIAGDNEQFF. Written as DNA, the CDR3 is TGCGCCAGCACCGTGAGTATAGCGGGAGACAATGAGCAGTTCTTC.

The rearrangement joins TRBV2 to TRBJ2-3, with TRBD2 as a possible D gene (5 bases). Germline assignment: CDR1 SNHLY and CDR2 FYNNEI. With 2 bases removed from V and 2 bases from J, the gap between germline ends came to 8 bases. The CDR3 contains 14 residues. CDR3 sequence: CASSETGYTDTQYF. DNA of the CDR3: TGTGCCAGCAGTGAAACGGGATACACAGATACGCAGTATTTT.

The chain employs TRBV27 and TRBJ2-7, with 11 bases aligning to TRBD2. Germline CDR1 reads MNHEY; CDR2 reads SMNVEV (reference sequence). This CDR3 has 16 amino acids. V lost 1 base, J lost 2 bases, and 4 bases stayed unmatched. CDR3 nucleotides: TGTGCCAGCAGTTTATTACTAGCGGGAGCAGCCTACGAGCAGTACTTC. Protein: CASSLLLAGAAYEQYF.

The V and J genes are TRBV4-2 and TRBJ2-6; TRBD1 is a possible D gene (5 bases). Trimming removed 6 bases at V and 2 bases at J, with 11 bases between. Germline loops: CDR1 LGHNA, CDR2 YNFKEQ. The CDR3 length is 15 residues. DNA for the CDR3: TGTGCCAGCAGGGACACTGCGACTGGGGCCAACGTCCTGACTTTC. Protein product: CASRDTATGANVLTF.

V usage is TRBV7-2 and J usage is TRBJ2-1; 9 bases are a match to TRBD2. J was trimmed by 13 bases and V by 4 bases; bases with no gene match: 5. CDR1 is SGHTA, CDR2 FQGNSA, per germline. The CDR3 has 12 residues. CDR3 sequence: CASSYPGLAQFF. The CDR3 nucleotides are TGTGCCAGCAGCTACCCGGGACTAGCTCAGTTCTTC.

The chain uses TRBV11-2 and TRBJ2-1, with TRBD2 matching over 8 bases. With 4 bases clipped from V and 8 bases from J, the junction kept 16 bases outside the gene matches. This CDR3 region has 17 residues. Germline V CDR1 and CDR2: SGHAT, FQNNGV. CDR3 loop: CASSSRGLGTVVDEQFF. CDR3 DNA sequence: TGTGCCAGCAGCTCTAGGGGACTAGGTACGGTGGTCGATGAGCAGTTCTTC.

This chain joins TRBV6-6 and TRBJ1-1, with D uncertain. V was shortened by 2 bases and J by 1 base, with 14 bases between the two germline ends. The CDR3 runs to 16 residues. Germline lookup yields CDR1 MNHNY and CDR2 SVGAGI (reference sequence). The CDR3 DNA reads TGTGCCAGCAGTTACGGTCCGAGAGCAGGGAACACTGAAGCTTTCTTT. Its translation is CASSYGPRAGNTEAFF.

This clonotype turned up a few times. The chain is built from TRBV27 and TRBJ2-5; 8 bases align to TRBD2. Germline values: CDR1 MNHEY, CDR2 SMNVEV (reference sequence). The CDR3 has 14 amino acids. The trim removed 6 bases at V and 1 base at J, leaving 4 bases unmatched. The CDR3 DNA reads as TGTGCCAGCAGGGGTAGCGGGGCCCAAGAGACCCAGTACTTC. It is translated as CASRGSGAQETQYF.

The chain combines TRBV12-3 or TRBV12-4 with TRBJ1-4; the D gene is possibly TRBD1 (5 bases). The CDR3 is 16 residues long. Deletions cut 2 bases from V and 6 bases from J, with 16 bases between. The CDR3 sequence: CASSLNFWDGDEKLFF. CDR3 coding DNA: TGTGCCAGCAGTTTAAATTTTTGGGACGGTGATGAAAAACTGTTTTTT.

This chain connects TRBV7-9 to TRBJ1-1; D is uncertain. This CDR3 is 16 amino acids long. The V gene lost 4 bases and the J gene lost 1 base, with 16 bases spanning the gap. CDR1 is SEHNR and CDR2 is FQNEAQ in the germline V gene (reference sequence). The CDR3 here is CASSSGVSSGNTEAFF. The CDR3 DNA is TGTGCCAGCAGCTCGGGCGTCTCTTCAGGGAACACTGAAGCTTTCTTT.

V is TRBV12-3 or TRBV12-4 and J is TRBJ1-1; unclear D gene. This CDR3 comprises 13 residues. V was pared by 6 bases and J by 4 bases, with 12 bases between. This CDR3 reads CASRDGSFTEAFF. In nucleotides, the CDR3 is TGTGCCAGCAGGGATGGGTCCTTCACTGAAGCTTTCTTT.

This clonotype was detected a few times. The chain is built from TRBV29-1 and TRBJ2-1; 7 bases fit TRBD2. Germline V gene data show CDR1 as SQVTM and CDR2 as ANQGSEA. Unmatched junction bases numbered 4, after V lost 7 bases and J lost 4 bases. The CDR3 has 12 residues. DNA of the CDR3: TGCAGCGCCCTGGGGGGGTACAATGAGCAGTTCTTC. Its translation is CSALGGYNEQFF.

This clonotype was detected a few times. The genes are TRBV7-2 and TRBJ2-3, with unresolved D. The CDR3 is 15 amino acids. From germline, CDR1 is SGHTA and CDR2 FQGNSA. V lost 4 bases and J 3 bases, leaving 14 bases between the germline ends. The CDR3 is CASSYRRLRTDTQYF. As DNA, the CDR3 is TGTGCCAGCAGCTACCGGCGTCTAAGGACAGATACGCAGTATTTT.

The chain uses TRBV7-7 and TRBJ2-1, with TRBD1 matching 11 bases. CDR3 length equals 17 residues. CDR1 is SSHAT and CDR2 is FNYEAQ in the germline V gene (reference sequence). J lost 8 bases, V lost 2 bases, and 11 bases had no gene match. The CDR3 DNA reads TGTGCCAGCAGCTTACTTCGGACAGGGGGCGGGGGCGATGAGCAGTTCTTC. Its translation is CASSLLRTGGGGDEQFF.